These 24 T cell receptor beta chains came from one sample sequenced in a study of graft-versus-host responses after intestinal transplantation. Lymphocytes from graft epithelium and lamina propria were isolated. The data were produced by immunoSEQ multiplex PCR, yet TCRdb's version contains in-frame clones alone and is incomplete. The sample contains some 16,000 clones, 82% of which appear only once. Sequences were derived from ileum tissue, sampled 17 days after transplant. These receptors came from a human patient who received an intestinal transplant, so some T cells may come from the graft donor.

The chain employs TRBV5-6 and TRBJ2-7, with TRBD1 matching over 12 bases. The V gene end was trimmed by 4 bases and the J gene end by 0 bases; junction bases not matched to a gene: 8. The CDR3 spans 17 residues. Germline V gene data show CDR1 as SGHDT and CDR2 as YYEEEE. The chain's CDR3 is CASSRGTGGFPSYEQYF. Written as DNA, the CDR3 is TGTGCCAGCAGCCGAGGGACAGGGGGCTTTCCCTCCTACGAGCAGTACTTC.

On this clone itself: At one of its ends the junction is not consistent with the germline gene, which may arise from a read error. The chain joins TRBV6-1 to TRBJ1-2; no firm D call. CDR1 MNHNS and CDR2 SASEGT come from the germline V gene. The CDR3 extends over 13 amino acids. CDR3: CAGSDTFNYGYTF. In DNA, the CDR3 is TGTGCCGGCAGTGATACATTTAACTATGGCTACACCTTC.

V is TRBV6-5 and J is TRBJ1-5; 7 nucleotides align to TRBD1. CDR1 and CDR2 (germline): MNHEY, SVGAGI. V dropped 6 bases and J dropped 2; count of bases not matched to a gene: 4. There are 14 residues in the CDR3. The CDR3 DNA reads as TGTGCCAGCAGCAAGGGACAGCGCAATCAGCCCCAGCATTTT. It codes for CASSKGQRNQPQHF.

The rearrangement links TRBV4-1 to TRBJ2-1, with 8 bases that match TRBD1. V lost 0 bases to trimming and J lost 5 bases; unmatched junction nucleotides: 12. Germline CDR1 and CDR2: MGHRA and YSYEKL. CDR3 length equals 18 residues. The CDR3 spells CASSQDLVRTGRHNEQFF. CDR3 DNA: TGCGCCAGCAGCCAAGATTTGGTTCGGACAGGGAGACACAATGAGCAGTTCTTC.

CDR3 bases: TGTGCCAGCAGCCGAGGACAGGAGAGAAGCAATCAGCCCCAGCATTTT. It yields the protein CASSRGQERSNQPQHF. The chain combines TRBV6-6 with TRBJ1-5, with 7 bases that match TRBD1. This CDR3 has 16 residues. J lost 1 base, V lost 6 bases, and 9 bases had no gene match. The V gene's germline CDR1 is MNHNY and CDR2 SVGAGI (reference sequence).

The chain employs TRBV7-9 and TRBJ2-1, with 11 nucleotides matching TRBD2. The CDR3 covers 17 residues. V was clipped by 5 bases and J by 5 bases; unmatched bases: 11. The germline V gene has CDR1 SEHNR and CDR2 FQNEAQ (reference sequence). CDR3 sequence (DNA): TGTGCCAGCAGCCTAGGAATTAGCGGGAGGGCCGACAATGAGCAGTTCTTC. This sequence encodes CASSLGISGRADNEQFF.

This chain uses TRBV28 with TRBJ2-7; 7 positions agree with TRBD2. CDR3 length equals 17 residues. In germline, CDR1 is MDHEN, CDR2 SYDVKM. With 6 bases clipped from V and 2 bases from J, the junction kept 16 bases outside the gene matches. CDR3 in DNA: TGTGCCAGCAGCCGCGTCCGTCACCGGGGGGTCCCCTACGAGCAGTACTTC. It codes for CASSRVRHRGVPYEQYF.

The chain joins TRBV2 to TRBJ2-2, with unresolved D. V lost 5 bases and J lost 2, with 12 bases in between. The CDR3 is made up of 15 amino acids. The germline gives CDR1 SNHLY, CDR2 FYNNEI. CDR3 residues: CASSTPGRNTGELFF. In DNA form, the CDR3 reads TGTGCCAGCAGTACCCCGGGCCGTAACACCGGGGAGCTGTTTTTT. Full variable domain (outside the CDR3, taken from reference TRBV2 and TRBJ2-2): EPEVTQTPSHQVTQMGQEVILRCVPISNHLYFYWYRQILGQKVEFLVSFYNNEISEKSEIFDDQFSVERPDGSNFTLKIRSTKLEDSAMYFCASSTPGRNTGELFFGEGSRLTVL.

The J gene is TRBJ2-3, the V gene TRBV4-1; 8 bases are a match to TRBD1. Unmatched junction bases numbered 5, after V lost 3 bases and J lost 0 bases. Germline V gives CDR1 MGHRA, CDR2 YSYEKL. The CDR3 contains 16 residues. DNA for the CDR3: TGCGCCAGCAGCCATTACGACAGGGGAAGCACAGATACGCAGTATTTT. Translated, it gives CASSHYDRGSTDTQYF.

V usage is TRBV6-5 and J usage is TRBJ1-2; D perhaps matches TRBD1 (5 bases). Germline values: CDR1 MNHEY, CDR2 SVGAGI. V lost 0 bases to trimming and J lost 8 bases, with 13 bases between them. CDR3 length: 14 residues. The DNA of the CDR3 is TGTGCCAGCAGTTACTCGAACGGGGCTAGGGGCTACACCTTC. Amino acids: CASSYSNGARGYTF.

The rearrangement links TRBV9 to TRBJ1-3, with D unclear. The V end was cut by 3 bases, the J end by 0 bases, with 7 bases between. Looked up from germline, CDR1 is SGDLS and CDR2 is YYNGEE. CDR3 size: 14 residues. This CDR3 is CASSGLFSGNTIYF. The CDR3 coding sequence is TGTGCCAGCAGCGGACTTTTCTCTGGAAACACCATATATTTT.

In DNA form, the CDR3 reads TGTGCCAGCAGTTCGGCGGGACTAGCGATGCCCCAAGAGACCCAGTACTTC. Amino acid sequence: CASSSAGLAMPQETQYF. The V and J genes are TRBV28 and TRBJ2-5, with 10 bases identical to TRBD2. CDR3 length: 17 amino acids. V gave up 4 bases and J gave up 1 base; unmatched junction bases: 9. CDR1 is MDHEN and CDR2 is SYDVKM in the germline V gene.

This clone turned up a few times. The chain recombines TRBV10-3 with TRBJ2-1, with 9 bases matching TRBD2. J gave up 3 bases and V 0 bases, and 6 bases lay outside the gene matches. The CDR3 loop spans 17 amino acids. CDR1 and CDR2 (germline): ENHRY, SYGVKD. The CDR3 spells CAISESRWREGYNEQFF. The CDR3 coding sequence is TGTGCCATCAGTGAGTCTCGCTGGCGGGAGGGCTACAATGAGCAGTTCTTC.

Regarding this clone: The sample has other DNA sequences that encode this CDR3 too. This chain uses TRBV28 with TRBJ2-7, with 9 bases identical to TRBD1. The CDR3 has 14 amino acids. After removal of 2 bases from V and 5 bases from J, the junction contained 4 bases not matched to a gene. CDR1 and CDR2 from the germline V gene are MDHEN and SYDVKM. This CDR3 is CASSLGGTGNEQYF. DNA of the CDR3: TGTGCCAGCAGTTTAGGCGGGACAGGGAACGAGCAGTACTTC.

The rearrangement uses TRBV7-8 and TRBJ2-1, with D perhaps matching TRBD2 (6 bases). CDR1 and CDR2 (germline): SGHVS, FQNEAQ. The ends were cut back, 0 bases at V and 6 bases at J, with 12 bases in the middle. CDR3 length: 15 amino acids. The CDR3 is CASSLAGGWGNEQFF. CDR3 nucleotide sequence: TGTGCCAGCAGCTTAGCGGGGGGTTGGGGCAATGAGCAGTTCTTC.

CDR3 bases: TGCGCCAGCAGCGAAATGGATCTCGGGGATTCACCCCTCCACTTT. Protein sequence: CASSEMDLGDSPLHF. The V gene is TRBV5-1, the J gene TRBJ1-6; D ambiguous. CDR1 is SGHRS and CDR2 is YFSETQ in the germline V gene. This CDR3 contains 15 residues. V was cut by 4 bases and J by 8 bases, with 16 bases left in between.

This clone came up a few times. This sequence joins TRBV27 and TRBJ2-7, with D tentatively TRBD1 (5 bases). V was trimmed by 0 bases and J by 5 bases, leaving 11 bases between them. CDR1 is MNHEY and CDR2 is SMNVEV in the germline V gene (reference sequence). The length of the CDR3 is 14 residues. The CDR3 DNA reads as TGTGCCAGCAGTTTATCGACCAGGGCCCACGAGCAGTACTTC. This encodes CASSLSTRAHEQYF.

CDR3 nucleotide sequence: TGCGCCAGCAGCCAAGAGGGGGACTACCCCGGGGATGAGCAGTTCTTC. Translation gives CASSQEGDYPGDEQFF. The V gene is TRBV4-1, the J gene TRBJ2-1; 7 bases align to TRBD2. Per germline, CDR1 MGHRA and CDR2 YSYEKL. V lost 0 bases to trimming and J lost 8 bases; unmatched junction nucleotides: 10. The CDR3 sequence is 16 residues long.

This sequence joins TRBV7-6 and TRBJ1-1; perhaps TRBD1 as D (6 bases). V lost 4 bases and J 3 bases, leaving 9 bases between the germline ends. CDR1 is SGHVS and CDR2 is FNYEAQ in the germline V gene. There are 13 residues in the CDR3. The CDR3 DNA reads as TGTGCCAGCAGCTCCGACAGGCACACTGAAGCTTTCTTT. Its translation: CASSSDRHTEAFF.

V and J are TRBV7-2 and TRBJ2-7; the match to TRBD2 covers 7 bases. The CDR3 is made up of 15 amino acids. Trimming cost V 5 bases and J 4 bases; bases outside gene matches: 11. Germline V gene data show CDR1 as SGHTA and CDR2 as FQGNSA. The DNA for the CDR3 is TGTGCCAGCAGCCCCGGGTTTGGGGAGGGGTACGAGCAGTACTTC. Translating it yields CASSPGFGEGYEQYF.

This clone is judged large (0.1 to 1%). The V gene is TRBV27, the J gene TRBJ2-7; TRBD2 is a possible D gene (6 bases). Trimming shortened V by 0 bases and J by 1 base, and 10 bases separated the two germline ends. Germline CDR1 and CDR2: MNHEY and SMNVEV (reference sequence). The CDR3 is 15 amino acids. The CDR3 DNA reads TGTGCCAGCAGTTTATCTTCGGGGGTTTCCTACGAGCAGTACTTC. Amino acids: CASSLSSGVSYEQYF.

The gene calls are TRBV5-6 and TRBJ2-3; D unresolved. V gave up 6 bases and J gave up 0 bases, with 14 bases separating them. The CDR3 totals 15 residues. Looked up from germline, CDR1 is SGHDT and CDR2 is YYEEEE. Here the CDR3 reads CASKPGPESTDTQYF. The CDR3 nucleotides are TGTGCCAGCAAACCGGGCCCCGAGAGCACAGATACGCAGTATTTT.

V is TRBV2 and J is TRBJ1-5; D unresolved. V lost 4 bases, J lost 3 bases, and 13 bases lay in between. The CDR3 is made up of 15 amino acids. Germline loops: CDR1 SNHLY, CDR2 FYNNEI. The CDR3 protein is CASSGRLGFNQPQHF. CDR3 nucleotides: TGTGCCAGCAGTGGTAGGTTAGGGTTCAATCAGCCCCAGCATTTT.

The chain is built from TRBV4-3 and TRBJ1-1; D not certain. Germline assignment: CDR1 LGHNA and CDR2 YSLEER. V was pared by 5 bases and J by 5 bases, with 21 bases between. The length of the CDR3 is 16 residues. This chain's CDR3 is CASSSSTLGRETEAFF. CDR3 nucleotide sequence: TGCGCCAGCAGCAGCAGTACTCTCGGTAGGGAGACTGAAGCTTTCTTT.